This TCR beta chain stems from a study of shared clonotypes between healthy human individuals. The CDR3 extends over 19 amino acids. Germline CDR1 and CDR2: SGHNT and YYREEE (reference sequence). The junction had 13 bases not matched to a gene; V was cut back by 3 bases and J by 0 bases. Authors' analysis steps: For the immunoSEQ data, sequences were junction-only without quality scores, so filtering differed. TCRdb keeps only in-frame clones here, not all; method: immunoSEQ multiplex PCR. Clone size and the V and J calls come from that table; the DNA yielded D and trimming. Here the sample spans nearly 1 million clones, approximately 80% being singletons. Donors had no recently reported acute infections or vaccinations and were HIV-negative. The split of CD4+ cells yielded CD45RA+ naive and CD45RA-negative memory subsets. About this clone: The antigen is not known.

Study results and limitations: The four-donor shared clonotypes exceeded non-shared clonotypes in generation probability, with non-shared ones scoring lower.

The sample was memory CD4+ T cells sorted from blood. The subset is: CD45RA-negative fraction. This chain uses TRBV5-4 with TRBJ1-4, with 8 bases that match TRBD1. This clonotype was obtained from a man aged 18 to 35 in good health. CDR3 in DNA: TGTGCCAGCAGCTCGCAAGGACAGGGTGCGGGGGCAACTAATGAAAAACTGTTTTTT. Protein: CASSSQGQGAGATNEKLFF.